This T cell receptor (beta chain) is from a study of post-analysis software for immune sequencing data (dated by TCRdb to about 2015). Study-level background: Disease courses on record covered relapsing-remitting, secondary progressive and progressive-relapsing multiple sclerosis, though some patients had no subtype annotation. The patient repertoires were compared against approximately twelve previously published healthy control repertoires obtained from donors aged about 6 to 28 years. A subset of samples was prepared in parallel using single-end sample barcoding, then pooled and co-amplified after Illumina adapter ligation.

Only a few counts were recorded for this clonotype. Its recognized antigen is unknown. Base quality data are lacking; no much larger clone is found one base away. The CDR3 numbers 15 residues from cysteine through phenylalanine. Only the CDR3 portion is preserved as DNA: 45 bases, with reading frame beginning at the first base. The germline V gene gives CDR1 as SGHVS and CDR2 as FNYEAQ. At the junction V is shortened by 3 bases and J by 5 bases; bases outside the gene matches: 9. To demonstrate the VDJtools post-analysis software, the study profiled TCR beta repertoires from the peripheral blood of around 13 young patients with multiple sclerosis. The multiple sclerosis patients were children and adolescents between roughly 6 and 16 years of age. Receptors were amplified or captured by PCR. These reads were obtained on an Illumina HiSeq 2500. To reduce PCR and sequencing biases, unique molecular identifiers were incorporated into the TCR beta cDNA libraries. Approximately 500,000 cDNA molecules were obtained for every 1 to 10 million input T cells, so each molecule roughly corresponded to one T cell. The same protocol used for the earlier healthy control dataset was applied to prepare and sequence the patient libraries. Samples belonging to the same batch were prepared together, multiplexed and sequenced on a shared HiSeq lane. Per the source publication's procedure: Raw barcoded reads were processed with MIGEC, discarding single-read molecular identifier groups before consensus assembly and CDR3 extraction. Clonotype tables were post-analysed with VDJtools, normalizing diversity by down-sampling all datasets to the smallest sample size. Repertoire overlap clustering matched CDR3 amino acid but not nucleotide sequences to correct batch-related cross-sample contamination. In TCRdb, the public reads were trimmed at Q25 with fastp and aligned with MiXCR, with productive beta chains retained. Every entry covers one CDR3 protein and lists the most common genes and DNA from its rows. The V and J calls were not made by the authors but by TCRdb's processing. A total of roughly 700,000 distinct CDR3 sequences appear in this sample, approximately 30% of them only once. The ten most abundant clones make up around 0.56% of the sample.

Study-wide conclusions, independent of this receptor: When samples were clustered directly using the F measure, samples prepared in the same batch co-clustered strongly, which prompted a batch-effect correction. Normalized Chao1 diversity was significantly lower in multiple sclerosis patients than controls, suggesting substantial peripheral T-cell clonal expansion. The multiple sclerosis patient group was slightly younger than the control group. Patients showed significantly higher frequencies than controls for roughly five TRBV segments, among them TRBV5-6, TRBV5-1 and TRBV20-1.

The source is a girl aged 5 to 17 with multiple sclerosis. The sequencing input was blood. This receptor chain uses TRBV7-6 and TRBJ2-5; TRBD1 aligns with 7 central bases. The CDR3: CASSLALGGGETQYF. In nucleotide form, the sequence is TGTGCCAGCAGCTTGGCGCTAGGGGGCGGGGAGACCCAGTACTTC.